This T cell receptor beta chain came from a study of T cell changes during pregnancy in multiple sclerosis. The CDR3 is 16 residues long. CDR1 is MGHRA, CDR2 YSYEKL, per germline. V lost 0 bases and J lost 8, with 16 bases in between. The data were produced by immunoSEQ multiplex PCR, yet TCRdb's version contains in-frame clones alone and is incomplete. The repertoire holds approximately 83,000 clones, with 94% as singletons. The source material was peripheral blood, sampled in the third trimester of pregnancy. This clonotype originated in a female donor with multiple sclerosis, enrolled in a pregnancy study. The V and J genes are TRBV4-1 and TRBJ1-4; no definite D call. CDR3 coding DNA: TGCGCCAGCAGCCAAGATCTTTCGGGGAAATCGGAAAAACTGTTTTTT. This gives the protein CASSQDLSGKSEKLFF.